A selection of T cell receptor beta chains follows, all from one sample in a study of T cell repertoires in cytomegalovirus infection. TCRdb re-analysed the reads in MiXCR, keeping a single row per CDR3 protein. The table lists roughly 340,000 distinct CDR3 sequences, almost 30% of them singletons. These receptors have no identified antigens. This specimen consisted of cultured PBMCs, obtained from culture after CMV antigen stimulation. These receptors all stem from a human donor in good health (CMV status not recorded). Some clones in this sample may be carry-over from other donors' samples. CDR3s include the opening cysteine and the closing phenylalanine or tryptophan. A D gene is named only where the DNA matches it firmly. Some rows have no size entry. The others give once, few or many, or a class for an expanded clone.

>TRBV11-2|-|TRBJ2-1|-
TGTGCCAGCAGCACAATCTGGGGGGGGCGGGGAGGAAAGCTGGGTGAGCAGTTCTTC
CASSTIWGGRGGKLGEQFF
>TRBV7-3|-|TRBJ2-5|TRBD1
TGTGCCAGCAGCTTACTTGGACAGGGGGCCGGGACCCAGTACTTC
CASSLLGQGAGTQYF
>TRBV7-6|-|TRBJ1-2|TRBD1
TGTGCCAGCAGACAGGGGGCGGGCGGCTACACCTTC
CASRQGAGGYTF
>TRBV28|-|TRBJ1-5|-
TGTGCCAGCTACGACGGCAATCAGCCCCAGCATTTT
CASYDGNQPQHF
>TRBV4-2|-|TRBJ2-1|TRBD2
TGTGCCAGCAGCCGACAAGAGCGGGGCTACAATGAGCAGTTCTTC
CASSRQERGYNEQFF
>TRBV2|-|TRBJ2-3|-
TGTGCCAGCGCCCGCAGGGTCACAGATACGCAGTATTTT
CASARRVTDTQYF
>TRBV24-1|-|TRBJ2-3|TRBD1
TGTGCCACCAGTGATCCAGGGGGTACAGATACGCAGTATTTT
CATSDPGGTDTQYF
>TRBV20-1|-|TRBJ2-5|TRBD2
TGCAGTGCTAGAGATACTAGCGGGAGGGAGGCCCAGTACTTC
CSARDTSGREAQYF
>TRBV7-2|many|TRBJ2-7|TRBD1
TGTGCCAGCAGCTCTGACAGGGCAGGATCCTACGAGCAGTACTTC
CASSSDRAGSYEQYF
>TRBV27|-|TRBJ1-1|-
TGTGCCAGCAGTCCTACATCCGGGCGCACTGAAGCTTTCTTT
CASSPTSGRTEAFF
>TRBV6-1|-|TRBJ1-1|TRBD1
TGTGCCAGCAGAGGCCGGGACAGAGGTGAAGCTTTCTTT
CASRGRDRGEAFF
>TRBV28|once|TRBJ1-2|-
TGTGCCAGCAGCCGGCGAGAGACGCTGAATTATGGCTACACCTTC
CASSRRETLNYGYTF
>TRBV12-3/TRBV12-4|-|TRBJ1-5|-
TGTGCCAGCAGTTTCAGTGGAGGTAGCAATCAGCCCCAGCATTTT
CASSFSGGSNQPQHF
>TRBV6-5|-|TRBJ2-7|-
TGTGCCAGCAGTACGGGACGGGTCGAGCAGTACTTC
CASSTGRVEQYF
>TRBV7-9|-|TRBJ1-2|-
TGTGCCAGCAGCCGGGGGGCAGCAAGTAACTATGGCTACACCTTC
CASSRGAASNYGYTF
>TRBV20-1|-|TRBJ2-2|-
TGCAGTGCTAGCCCCAGCGGGAACACCGGGGAGCTGTTTTTT
CSASPSGNTGELFF
>TRBV6-1|few|TRBJ2-3|-
TGTGCCAGCGTCCTCTCGGCGGGTACTGAGGGGACGCAGTATTTT
CASVLSAGTEGTQYF
>TRBV9|-|TRBJ2-7|-
TGTGCCAGCAGCCCCGTAGACACTCGCTCGGGCGAGCAGTACTTC
CASSPVDTRSGEQYF
>TRBV25-1|-|TRBJ2-1|-
TGTGCCAGCAGTGAACCCGGTCTTTCAAATGAGCAGTTCTTC
CASSEPGLSNEQFF
>TRBV7-3|-|TRBJ2-1|TRBD1
TGTGCCAGCAGCACCAGGGGACAGGGGGCGATTAATGAGCAGTTCTTC
CASSTRGQGAINEQFF
>TRBV7-2|-|TRBJ1-4|-
TGTGCCAGCAGCTTAGCAGCGGGTACTAATGAAAAACTGTTTTTT
CASSLAAGTNEKLFF
>TRBV7-3|many|TRBJ1-2|-
TGTGCCAGCAGCTTTGGGGTCGACTATGGCTACACCTTC
CASSFGVDYGYTF
>TRBV19|-|TRBJ2-5|TRBD1
TGTGCCAGTAGTATATCGGGACAGGGTCAAGAGACCCAGTACTTC
CASSISGQGQETQYF
>TRBV2|-|TRBJ1-5|-
TGTGCCAGCAGGGGAGGGACGGTTAGCAATCAGCCCCAGCATTTT
CASRGGTVSNQPQHF
>TRBV6-1|-|TRBJ2-5|-
TGTGCCAGCAGTGAATCGGCCCTCCAAGAGACCCAGTACTTC
CASSESALQETQYF
>TRBV24-1|-|TRBJ2-3|TRBD1
TGTGCCACCAGTGATCCGGGACAGGGGGCAGATACGCAGTATTTT
CATSDPGQGADTQYF
>TRBV27|few|TRBJ2-3|TRBD1
TGTGCCAGCAGTGCGCTCCGGGACAGGTTCCCTTCAGATACGCAGTATTTT
CASSALRDRFPSDTQYF
>TRBV7-3|-|TRBJ2-5|TRBD2
TGTGCCAGCAGCTCAGGGGCGGGGGGGACCCAGTACTTC
CASSSGAGGTQYF
>TRBV18|once|TRBJ1-5|-
TGTGCCAGCTCACCAGAAATTGGGAATAGCAATCAGCCCCAGCATTTT
CASSPEIGNSNQPQHF
>TRBV6-1|-|TRBJ1-5|-
TGTGCCAGCAGAGCGACAGGCGAAAGCAATCAGCCCCAGCATTTT
CASRATGESNQPQHF
>TRBV10-3|-|TRBJ1-6|-
TGTGCCATCAGTGAGTTCGAGAATTCACCCCTCCACTTT
CAISEFENSPLHF
>TRBV20-1|-|TRBJ2-1|TRBD1
TGCAGTGCGGGACAGCCTGTCCATAGTGAGCAGTTCTTC
CSAGQPVHSEQFF
>TRBV14|few|TRBJ1-1|-
TGTGCCAGCAGCCAAGTTATAAGGGGGGTGAACACTGAAGCTTTCTTT
CASSQVIRGVNTEAFF
>TRBV5-4|few|TRBJ2-5|-
TGTGCCAGCAGCTCTAGTGTGGAGACCCAGTACTTC
CASSSSVETQYF
>TRBV12-3/TRBV12-4|-|TRBJ1-1|-
TGTGCCAGCAGTTTATCCCGGACAGTGAACACTGAAGCTTTCTTT
CASSLSRTVNTEAFF
>TRBV11-2|-|TRBJ1-2|-
TGTGCCAGCAGAAGGGGGGCCGGCTACACCTTC
CASRRGAGYTF
>TRBV11-2|once|TRBJ2-3|-
TGTGCCAGCAACTCACCCGGGGGCGGGCGCGATACGCAGTATTTT
CASNSPGGGRDTQYF
>TRBV6-8|-|TRBJ1-4|-
TGTGCCAGCGGACGGAGCAATGAAAAACTGTTTTTT
CASGRSNEKLFF
>TRBV2|-|TRBJ2-1|-
TGTGCCAGCAGTGAGTATGGTGGGATCGGGTCAAATGAGCAGTTCTTC
CASSEYGGIGSNEQFF
>TRBV20-1|-|TRBJ1-2|-
TGCAGTGTAAGCCAGGCAGACTATGGCTACACCTTC
CSVSQADYGYTF
>TRBV7-2|many|TRBJ2-7|TRBD2
TGTGCCAGCAGCTCGTCACTAGCGGTTAGCTACGAGCAGTACTTC
CASSSSLAVSYEQYF
>TRBV7-8|few|TRBJ2-5|-
TGTGCCAGCAGTCTAGGCGGCCTGGAAGCAGAGACCCAGTACTTC
CASSLGGLEAETQYF
>TRBV7-3|few|TRBJ1-2|-
TGTGCCAGCAGCTTGGAACAGGGCTATGGCTACACCTTC
CASSLEQGYGYTF
>TRBV27|-|TRBJ1-5|-
TGTGCCAGCAGTTCCAGCGGCCCGAATCAGCCCCAGCATTTT
CASSSSGPNQPQHF
>TRBV7-8|many|TRBJ2-1|TRBD2
TGTGCCAGCAGCTTAGAGGAGAGGACTAGCTCCTACAATGAGCAGTTCTTC
CASSLEERTSSYNEQFF
>TRBV12-3/TRBV12-4|many|TRBJ2-3|-
TGTGCCAGCAGCTTCTCGTTCACAGATACGCAGTATTTT
CASSFSFTDTQYF
>TRBV2|-|TRBJ1-1|TRBD1
TGTGCCACCAACAGGGGGCCGGGGAACACTGAAGCTTTCTTT
CATNRGPGNTEAFF
>TRBV4-1|-|TRBJ2-3|-
TGCGCCAGCAGCCAAGATTGGGCAGCCACAGATACGCAGTATTTT
CASSQDWAATDTQYF
>TRBV7-9|few|TRBJ1-6|-
TGTGCCAGCAGCTCCGGACCCGCTCCCCTCCACTTT
CASSSGPAPLHF